The TCR beta chain under discussion was sequenced for a study of cytomegalovirus exposure and HLA in healthy donors. The study ran its PCR with 60 Vbeta and 13 Jbeta primers. The assay was immunoSEQ multiplex PCR, and TCRdb's table has in-frame clones only and misses some. This table has around 150,000 clones, roughly 78% appearing once. Regarding this clone: Its antigen is not known.

CDR3 size: 14 residues. Trimming at V came to 6 bases and at J to 2 bases, leaving 4 bases not matched to a gene. In germline, CDR1 is MDHEN, CDR2 SYDVKM. Study findings and constraints: Evidence from a later analysis indicated that most CMV-associated TCR beta chains looked HLA-restricted. It was only CMV serostatus that was available as immune exposure information. Researchers counted some 150 TCR beta chains as cytomegalovirus-associated.

The sequenced sample consisted of PBMCs. This TCR derives from a man younger than 40 in good health. The gene calls are TRBV28 and TRBJ1-2, with 9 bases fitting TRBD1. The CDR3 DNA reads as TGTGCCAGCAGATCCGGACAGGGGAACTATGGCTACACCTTC. It translates to CASRSGQGNYGYTF.